Listed here is a single T cell receptor (beta chain). Germline V gives CDR1 SNHLY, CDR2 FYNNEI. Trimming took 4 bases from V and 5 from J, leaving 11 bases between them. The CDR3 totals 13 residues. This sample was taken from a study of blood T cell repertoires in COVID-19. Authors' methods: Amplified reference gene primers provided the basis for estimating nucleated cell counts. Data came from immunoSEQ multiplex PCR; TCRdb stores just in-frame clones and leaves some out. V, J and clone size reflect that table, while D and trimming were determined from the DNA. The sample contains 95,000 to 100,000 clones, over 75% of which appear only once.

The origin of this receptor is a woman in her twenties or thirties with acute or convalescent COVID-19. Sequencing was performed on peripheral blood. The genes are TRBV2 and TRBJ1-2, with D unresolved. CDR3 region: CASSVGGSYGYTF. In DNA form, the CDR3 reads TGTGCCAGCAGTGTAGGAGGATCTTATGGCTACACCTTC.